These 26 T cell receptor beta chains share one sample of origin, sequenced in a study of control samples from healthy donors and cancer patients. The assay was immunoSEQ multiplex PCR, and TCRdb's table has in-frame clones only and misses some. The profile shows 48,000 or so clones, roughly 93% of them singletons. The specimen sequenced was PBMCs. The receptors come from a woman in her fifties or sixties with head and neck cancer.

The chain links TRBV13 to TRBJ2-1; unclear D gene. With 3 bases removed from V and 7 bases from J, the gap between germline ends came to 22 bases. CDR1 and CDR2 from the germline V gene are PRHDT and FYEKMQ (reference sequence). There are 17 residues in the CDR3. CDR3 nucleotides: TGTGCCAGCAGCTTGCTTTGGGGAACGGAAGGGATAAATGAGCAGTTCTTC. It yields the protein CASSLLWGTEGINEQFF.

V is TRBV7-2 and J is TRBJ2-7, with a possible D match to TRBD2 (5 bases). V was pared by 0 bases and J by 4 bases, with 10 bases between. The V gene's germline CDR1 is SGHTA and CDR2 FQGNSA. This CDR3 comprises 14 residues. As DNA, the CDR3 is TGTGCCAGCAGCTTAGCGGGAGTAGGGTACGAGCAGTACTTC. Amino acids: CASSLAGVGYEQYF.

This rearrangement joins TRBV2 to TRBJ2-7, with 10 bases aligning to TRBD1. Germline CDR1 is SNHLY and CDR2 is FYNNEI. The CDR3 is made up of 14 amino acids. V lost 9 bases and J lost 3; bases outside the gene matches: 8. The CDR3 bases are TGTGCCAGTGGGGGACAGGGGAAACTCTACGAGCAGTACTTC. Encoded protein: CASGGQGKLYEQYF.

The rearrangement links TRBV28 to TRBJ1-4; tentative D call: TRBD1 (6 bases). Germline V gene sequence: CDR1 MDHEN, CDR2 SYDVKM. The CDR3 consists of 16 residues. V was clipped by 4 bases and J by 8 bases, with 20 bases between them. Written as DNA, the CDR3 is TGTGCCAGCAGTTATCAAGGGCGGGGGCTCGAGGAAAAACTGTTTTTT. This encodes CASSYQGRGLEEKLFF.

CDR3 sequence (DNA): TGTGCCAGCAGCTTAGCAGAAACAGGGAGAGTGTTCTTC. Protein product: CASSLAETGRVFF. The chain joins TRBV11-3 to TRBJ2-1; D is perhaps TRBD1 (6 bases). V was cut by 1 base and J by 15 bases, with 16 bases left in between. Looked up from germline, CDR1 is SGHNT and CDR2 is YENEEA. The CDR3 is 13 amino acids.

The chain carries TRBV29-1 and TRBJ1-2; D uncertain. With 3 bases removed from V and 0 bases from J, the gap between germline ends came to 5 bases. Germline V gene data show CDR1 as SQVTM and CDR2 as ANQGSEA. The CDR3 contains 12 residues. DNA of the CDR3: TGCAGCGTTGAGACAACTAACTATGGCTACACCTTC. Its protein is CSVETTNYGYTF.

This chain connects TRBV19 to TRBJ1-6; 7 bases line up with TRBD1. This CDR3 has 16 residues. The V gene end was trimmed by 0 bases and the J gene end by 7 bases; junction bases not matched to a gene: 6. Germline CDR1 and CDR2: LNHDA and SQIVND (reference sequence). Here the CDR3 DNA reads TGTGCCAGTAGTATAGAGGGACAGACAAGAAATTCACCCCTCCACTTT. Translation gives CASSIEGQTRNSPLHF.

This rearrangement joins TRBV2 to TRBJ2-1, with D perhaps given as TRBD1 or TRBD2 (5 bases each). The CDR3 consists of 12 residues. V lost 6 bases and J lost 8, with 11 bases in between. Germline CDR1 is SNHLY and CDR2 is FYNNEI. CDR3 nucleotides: TGTGCCAGCAGCAGCCGGGGCGATGAGCAGTTCTTC. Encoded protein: CASSSRGDEQFF.

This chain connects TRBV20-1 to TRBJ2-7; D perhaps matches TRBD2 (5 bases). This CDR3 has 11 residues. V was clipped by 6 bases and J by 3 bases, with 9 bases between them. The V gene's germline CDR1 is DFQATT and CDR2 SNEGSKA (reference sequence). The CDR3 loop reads CSAPDCYEQYF. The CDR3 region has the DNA TGCAGTGCCCCGGACTGCTACGAGCAGTACTTC.

The CDR3 region is CASSYAAFPLDTQYF. DNA for the CDR3: TGTGCCAGCAGTTACGCGGCCTTCCCACTAGATACGCAGTATTTT. J is TRBJ2-3 and V is TRBV6-5, with no clear D. The CDR3 contains 15 residues. Germline V gene sequence: CDR1 MNHEY, CDR2 SVGAGI. V lost 2 bases, J lost 5 bases, and 14 bases lay in between.

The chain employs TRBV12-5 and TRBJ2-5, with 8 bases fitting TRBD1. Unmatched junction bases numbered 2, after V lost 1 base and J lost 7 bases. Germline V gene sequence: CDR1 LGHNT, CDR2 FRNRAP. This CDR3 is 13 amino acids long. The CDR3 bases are TGTGCTAGTGGTTTGGGGGACAGGAGGACCCAGTACTTC. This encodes CASGLGDRRTQYF.

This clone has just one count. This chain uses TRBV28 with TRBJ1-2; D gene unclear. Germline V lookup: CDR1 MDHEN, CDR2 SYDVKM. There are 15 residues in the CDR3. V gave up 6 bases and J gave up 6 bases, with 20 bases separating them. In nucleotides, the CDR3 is TGTGCCAGCAGCCAAATCGAAATAGAAGGCCATGGCTACACCTTC. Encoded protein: CASSQIEIEGHGYTF.

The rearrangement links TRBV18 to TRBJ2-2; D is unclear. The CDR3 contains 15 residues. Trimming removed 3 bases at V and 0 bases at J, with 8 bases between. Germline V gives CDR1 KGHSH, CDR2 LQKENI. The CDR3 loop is CASSPGPTNTGELFF. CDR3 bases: TGTGCCAGCTCACCCGGACCTACGAACACCGGGGAGCTGTTTTTT.

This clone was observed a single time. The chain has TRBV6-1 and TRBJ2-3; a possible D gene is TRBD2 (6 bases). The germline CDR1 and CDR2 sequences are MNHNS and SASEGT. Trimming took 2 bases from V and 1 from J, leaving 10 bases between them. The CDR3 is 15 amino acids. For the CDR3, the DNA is TGTGCCAGCAGTGAAAGGGCTAGCGGCACAGATACGCAGTATTTT. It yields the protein CASSERASGTDTQYF.

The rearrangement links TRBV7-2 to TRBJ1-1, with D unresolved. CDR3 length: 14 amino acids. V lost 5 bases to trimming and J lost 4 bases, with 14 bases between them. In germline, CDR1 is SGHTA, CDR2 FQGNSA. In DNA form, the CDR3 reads TGTGCCAGCAGCCCCGATGGTGCGCCCACTGAAGCTTTCTTT. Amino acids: CASSPDGAPTEAFF.

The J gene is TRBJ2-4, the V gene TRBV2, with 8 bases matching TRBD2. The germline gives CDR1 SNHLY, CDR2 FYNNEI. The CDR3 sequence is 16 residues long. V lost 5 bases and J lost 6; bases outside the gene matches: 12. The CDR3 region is CASSNPGQRELNIQYF. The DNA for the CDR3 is TGTGCCAGCAGTAACCCCGGTCAGCGGGAGTTAAACATTCAGTACTTC.

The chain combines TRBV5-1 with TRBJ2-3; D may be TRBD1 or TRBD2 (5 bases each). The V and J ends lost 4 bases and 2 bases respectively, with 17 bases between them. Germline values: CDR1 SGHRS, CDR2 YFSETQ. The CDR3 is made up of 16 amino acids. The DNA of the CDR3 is TGCGCCAGCAGCCCAAATTCCGGGACGAACACAGATACGCAGTATTTT. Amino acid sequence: CASSPNSGTNTDTQYF. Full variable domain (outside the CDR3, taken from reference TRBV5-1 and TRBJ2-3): KAGVTQTPRYLIKTRGQQVTLSCSPISGHRSVSWYQQTPGQGLQFLFEYFSETQRNKGNFPGRFSGRQFSNSRSEMNVSTLELGDSALYLCASSPNSGTNTDTQYFGPGTRLTVL.

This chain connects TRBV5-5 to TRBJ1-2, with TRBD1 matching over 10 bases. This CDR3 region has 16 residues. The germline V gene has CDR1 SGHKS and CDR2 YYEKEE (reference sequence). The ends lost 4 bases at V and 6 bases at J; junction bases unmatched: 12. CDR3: CASSRDRGRRGHGYTF. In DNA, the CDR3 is TGTGCCAGCAGCCGTGACAGGGGGCGCAGAGGTCATGGCTACACCTTC. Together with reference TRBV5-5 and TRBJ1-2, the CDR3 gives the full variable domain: DAGVTQSPTHLIKTRGQQVTLRCSPISGHKSVSWYQQVLGQGPQFIFQYYEKEERGRGNFPDRFSARQFPNYSSELNVNALLLGDSALYLCASSRDRGRRGHGYTFGSGTRLTVV.

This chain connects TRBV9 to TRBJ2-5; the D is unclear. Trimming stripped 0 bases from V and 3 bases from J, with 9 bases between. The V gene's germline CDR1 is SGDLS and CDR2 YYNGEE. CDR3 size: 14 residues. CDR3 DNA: TGTGCCAGCAGCGTAGGTGTAGGGAAAGAGACCCAGTACTTC. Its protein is CASSVGVGKETQYF. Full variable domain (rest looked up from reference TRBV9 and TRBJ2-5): DSGVTQTPKHLITATGQRVTLRCSPRSGDLSVYWYQQSLDQGLQFLIQYYNGEERAKGNILERFSAQQFPDLHSELNLSSLELGDSALYFCASSVGVGKETQYFGPGTRLLVL.

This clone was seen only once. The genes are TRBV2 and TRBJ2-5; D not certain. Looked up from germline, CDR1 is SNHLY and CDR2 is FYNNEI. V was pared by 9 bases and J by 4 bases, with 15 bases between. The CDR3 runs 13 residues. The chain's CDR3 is CASTTTGIETQYF. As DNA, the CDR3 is TGTGCCAGTACTACCACGGGTATAGAGACCCAGTACTTC.

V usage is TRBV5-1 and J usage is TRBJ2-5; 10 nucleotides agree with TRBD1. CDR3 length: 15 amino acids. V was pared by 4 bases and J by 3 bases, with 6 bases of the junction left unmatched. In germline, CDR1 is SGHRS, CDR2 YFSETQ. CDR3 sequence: CASSALTGGEETQYF. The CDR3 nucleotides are TGCGCCAGCAGCGCCCTGACAGGGGGCGAAGAGACCCAGTACTTC.

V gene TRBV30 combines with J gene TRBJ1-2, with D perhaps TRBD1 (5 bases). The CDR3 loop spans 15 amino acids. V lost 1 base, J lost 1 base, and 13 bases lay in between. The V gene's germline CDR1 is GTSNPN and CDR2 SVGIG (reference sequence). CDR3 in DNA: TGTGCCTGGAGTGCAGGGAGGTCGTTTAACTATGGCTACACCTTC. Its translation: CAWSAGRSFNYGYTF.

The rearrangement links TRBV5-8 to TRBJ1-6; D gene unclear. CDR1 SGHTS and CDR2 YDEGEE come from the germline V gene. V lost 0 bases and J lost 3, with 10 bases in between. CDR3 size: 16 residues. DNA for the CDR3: TGTGCCAGCAGCTTGGCCGGTAACAGCTATAATTCACCCCTCCACTTT. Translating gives CASSLAGNSYNSPLHF.

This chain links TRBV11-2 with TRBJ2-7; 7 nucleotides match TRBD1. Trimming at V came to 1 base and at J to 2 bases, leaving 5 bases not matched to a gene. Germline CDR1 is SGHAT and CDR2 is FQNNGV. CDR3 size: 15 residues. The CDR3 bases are TGTGCCAGCAGCTTAGCAGGGGGTCGCGCCTACGAGCAGTACTTC. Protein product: CASSLAGGRAYEQYF.

The CDR3 loop is CAWSVIRVSNGYTF. The CDR3 DNA is TGTGCCTGGAGTGTAATCAGGGTATCGAATGGCTACACCTTC. The V gene is TRBV30, the J gene TRBJ1-2; tentatively, D is TRBD1 (5 bases). Trimming cost V 0 bases and J 6 bases, with 14 bases left between them. The germline CDR1 and CDR2 sequences are GTSNPN and SVGIG (reference sequence). The CDR3 is made up of 14 amino acids.

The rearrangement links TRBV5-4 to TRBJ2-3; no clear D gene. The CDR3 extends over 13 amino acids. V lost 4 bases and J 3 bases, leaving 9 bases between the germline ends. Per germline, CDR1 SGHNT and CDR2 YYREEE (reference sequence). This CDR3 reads CASSPPLTDTQYF. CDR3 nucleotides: TGTGCCAGCAGCCCGCCCCTGACAGATACGCAGTATTTT.